The clone carrying this TCR beta chain was observed many times. Antigen: not known. The source of the sample is a study of regulatory T cells in long-lasting Graves disease. This sample's time point: persistent/refractory GD, antithyroid drugs over 5 years with positive TRAb. Researchers made the TCR library from RNA that was extracted from PBMCs. In each case, Graves' disease was diagnosed per American Thyroid Association guidelines. V was trimmed by 5 bases and J by 0 bases, leaving 13 bases between them. Germline loops: CDR1 MNHEY, CDR2 SVGEGT. The CDR3 consists of 16 residues. Libraries of TCR beta came from iRepertoire HTBI primers plus Arm-PCR of CDR3 regions. Study processing details: Overall, samples carried 62 TRBV and some 15 TRBJ segments. From the multiplex PCR reads, TCRdb called clonotypes with MiXCR, one entry per CDR3 protein. TCRdb's processing, not the authors', yielded these V and J calls. The repertoire holds approximately 470,000 distinct CDR3 sequences, with 20% as singletons.

General study points: Favoring TRBV28, TRBJ1-2 and TRBJ2-5 was a feature seen in persistent disease. Fewer public clonotypes were shared by new patients (around 990) than by persistent patients (about 2,800).

This receptor was taken from a female donor with Graves disease. This chain links TRBV6-2 or TRBV6-3 with TRBJ2-2; a possible D gene is TRBD2 (6 bases). Sequenced material: peripheral blood mononuclear cells (PBMCs), taken when the disease was refractory, from a patient treated with antithyroid drugs. CDR3 DNA sequence: TGTGCCAGCAGTGAAGCAGGGAGGACGAACACCGGGGAGCTGTTTTTT. It yields the protein CASSEAGRTNTGELFF.